This T cell receptor (beta chain) is from a study of blood T cell repertoires in COVID-19. Looking at the study overall: Sites in the United States, Italy and Spain provided acute and convalescent COVID-19 samples. PBMCs, B-cell-depleted T cells, or T cells were the source of the cDNA or gDNA that made up the material.

The protocol was immunoSEQ multiplex PCR, while the TCRdb copy is restricted to in-frame clones and leaves out a portion. The table records under 500,000 clones, more than 80% of them present only once. Participant reports of clinical history set cohort assignment. Cohort 3 donors were reported recovered after two negative PCRs, clearance, or symptom resolution. The CDR3 totals 17 residues. J gave up 0 bases and V 5 bases, and 9 bases lay outside the gene matches. Germline CDR1 and CDR2: MDHEN and SYDVKM. The TCR comes from a man aged 25-40 years who had recovered from COVID-19. The chain uses TRBV28 and TRBJ1-5; 8 nucleotides align to TRBD1. Sequencing was carried out using PBMCs or T cells enriched from blood (not recorded which). The CDR3 region is CASSPYGQGGSNQPQHF. The CDR3 DNA reads as TGTGCCAGCAGTCCTTACGGACAGGGCGGTAGCAATCAGCCCCAGCATTTT.